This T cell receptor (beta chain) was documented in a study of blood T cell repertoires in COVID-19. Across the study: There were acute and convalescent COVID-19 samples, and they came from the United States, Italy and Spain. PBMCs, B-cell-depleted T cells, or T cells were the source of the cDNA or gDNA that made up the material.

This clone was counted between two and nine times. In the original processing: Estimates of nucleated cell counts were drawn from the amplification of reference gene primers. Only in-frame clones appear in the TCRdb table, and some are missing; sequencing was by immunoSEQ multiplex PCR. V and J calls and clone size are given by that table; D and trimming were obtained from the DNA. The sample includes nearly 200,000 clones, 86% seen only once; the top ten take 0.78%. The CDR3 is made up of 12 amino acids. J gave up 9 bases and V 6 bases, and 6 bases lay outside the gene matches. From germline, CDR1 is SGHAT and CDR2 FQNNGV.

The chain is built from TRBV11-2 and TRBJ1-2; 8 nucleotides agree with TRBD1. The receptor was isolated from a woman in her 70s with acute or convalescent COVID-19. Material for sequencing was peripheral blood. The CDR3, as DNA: TGTGCCAGCAGACCCGGGACAGGCAGCTACACCTTC. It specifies CASRPGTGSYTF.